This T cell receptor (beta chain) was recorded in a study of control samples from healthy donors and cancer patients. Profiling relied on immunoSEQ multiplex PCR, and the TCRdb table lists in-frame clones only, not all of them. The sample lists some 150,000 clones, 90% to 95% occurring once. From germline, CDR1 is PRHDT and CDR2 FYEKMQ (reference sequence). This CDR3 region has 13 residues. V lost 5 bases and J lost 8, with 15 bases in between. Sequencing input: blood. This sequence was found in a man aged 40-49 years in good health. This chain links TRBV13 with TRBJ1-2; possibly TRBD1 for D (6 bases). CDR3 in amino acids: CASSRDTGWGYTF. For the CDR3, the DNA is TGTGCCAGCAGCCGGGACACTGGATGGGGCTACACCTTC.